This T cell receptor (beta chain) was captured by sequencing in a study of blood T cell repertoires in COVID-19. Turning to the study itself: Sources were T cells, B-cell-depleted T cells, or PBMCs; the material itself was cDNA or gDNA.

The study recruited people aged roughly 18 to 100 years across about two dozen US areas. Membership in each cohort depended on participant-reported clinical history. Trimming left V 0 bases short and J 1 base short, with 7 bases between. The CDR3 consists of 14 residues. Germline V gene lookup returns CDR1 SGDLS and CDR2 YYNGEE. Under the authors' procedure: How many nucleated cells were present was estimated from reference gene primer amplification. Here immunoSEQ multiplex PCR was the method, and the copy in TCRdb shows in-frame clones only, minus some. The DNA gave D and trimming, while V, J and clone size come from that table. The sample shows 250,000 to 350,000 clones, roughly 85% of them seen only once.

This clonotype was sampled from a woman aged 25 to 39 who had recovered from COVID-19. The chain uses TRBV9 and TRBJ2-5; D unresolved. Material for sequencing was PBMCs or T cells enriched from blood (not recorded which). As DNA, the CDR3 is TGTGCCAGCAGCGTAGCTGACACCCAAGAGACCCAGTACTTC. It yields the protein CASSVADTQETQYF.